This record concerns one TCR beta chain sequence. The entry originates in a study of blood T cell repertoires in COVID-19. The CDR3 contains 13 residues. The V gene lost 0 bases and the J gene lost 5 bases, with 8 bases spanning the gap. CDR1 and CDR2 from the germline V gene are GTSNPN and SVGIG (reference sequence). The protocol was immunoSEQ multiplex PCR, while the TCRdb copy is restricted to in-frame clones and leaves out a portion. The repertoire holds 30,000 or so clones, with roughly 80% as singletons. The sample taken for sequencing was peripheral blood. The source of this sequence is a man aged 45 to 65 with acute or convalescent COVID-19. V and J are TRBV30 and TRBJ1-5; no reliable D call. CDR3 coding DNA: TGTGCCTGGAGTGTACGCGATGATCAGCCCCAGCATTTT. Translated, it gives CAWSVRDDQPQHF.